Listed below are T cell receptor beta chains from one sample, sequenced in a study of blood T cells in healthy people across ages. TCRdb itself ran the 5' RACE reads through MiXCR, one entry per CDR3 protein. The table lists just under 550,000 distinct CDR3 sequences, 20% to 30% of them singletons. These data also featured in a second study, about T cells of mothers and their children.

What was sequenced was blood. The receptors here all came from a boy between 10 and 17 years old in good health. Each CDR3 is given with its conserved first and last residue. The D gene is left open where the match is weak. Part of the rows lack a size; the others show once, few, many or a class for expanded clones.

V: TRBV6-2/TRBV6-3
J: TRBJ2-1
size: once
length: 16
D: .
CDR3: CASSYEGLSSYNEQFF
DNA: TGTGCCAGCAGTTACGAGGGGCTGAGCTCCTACAATGAGCAGTTCTTC

V: TRBV25-1
J: TRBJ2-1
size: few
length: 16
D: .
CDR3: CASSEYGVNSYNEQFF
DNA: TGTGCCAGCAGTGAATATGGAGTGAACTCCTACAATGAGCAGTTCTTC

V: TRBV6-6
J: TRBJ2-4
size: many
length: 14
D: .
CDR3: CASSYSATKNIQYF
DNA: TGTGCCAGCAGTTACTCTGCGACCAAAAACATTCAGTACTTC

V: TRBV4-2
J: TRBJ1-2
size: .
length: 13
D: .
CDR3: CASSQGVSDGYTF
DNA: TGTGCCAGCAGCCAAGGGGTTTCTGACGGCTACACCTTC

V: TRBV5-1
J: TRBJ2-7
size: once
length: 15
D: .
CDR3: CASSWEGGYSYEQYF
DNA: TGCGCCAGCAGCTGGGAGGGGGGTTACTCCTACGAGCAGTACTTC

V: TRBV5-1
J: TRBJ2-7
size: .
length: 13
D: .
CDR3: CASSLARLYEQYF
DNA: TGCGCCAGCAGCTTGGCCAGACTCTACGAGCAGTACTTC

V: TRBV7-9
J: TRBJ2-7
size: .
length: 16
D: TRBD2
CDR3: CASSLPGGVFGYEQYF
DNA: TGTGCCAGCAGCCTTCCTGGGGGGGTTTTTGGGTACGAGCAGTACTTC

V: TRBV6-6
J: TRBJ1-5
size: .
length: 16
D: .
CDR3: CASSGQGRRANQPQHF
DNA: TGTGCCAGCAGTGGACAAGGGCGACGCGCTAATCAGCCCCAGCATTTT

V: TRBV7-2
J: TRBJ1-5
size: few
length: 15
D: .
CDR3: CASSFGEYSNQPQHF
DNA: TGTGCCAGCAGCTTCGGGGAATATAGCAATCAGCCCCAGCATTTT

V: TRBV29-1
J: TRBJ1-5
size: few
length: 14
D: .
CDR3: CSVGEPYSNQPQHF
DNA: TGCAGCGTTGGAGAGCCTTATAGCAATCAGCCCCAGCATTTT

V: TRBV24-1
J: TRBJ2-2
size: .
length: 16
D: TRBD1
CDR3: CATSDLRQGDTGELFF
DNA: TGTGCCACCAGTGATTTGCGACAGGGGGACACCGGGGAGCTGTTTTTT

V: TRBV29-1
J: TRBJ1-2
size: .
length: 14
D: .
CDR3: CSVEKASLNYGYTF
DNA: TGCAGCGTTGAAAAAGCGTCCCTTAACTATGGCTACACCTTC

V: TRBV4-3
J: TRBJ1-4
size: many
length: 16
D: TRBD1
CDR3: CASSQGTGGTNEKLFF
DNA: TGCGCCAGCAGCCAGGGGACAGGGGGCACTAATGAAAAACTGTTTTTT

V: TRBV29-1
J: TRBJ2-3
size: .
length: 12
D: .
CDR3: CSVESISDTQYF
DNA: TGCAGCGTTGAATCGATCTCAGATACGCAGTATTTT

V: TRBV7-2
J: TRBJ1-2
size: .
length: 14
D: TRBD1
CDR3: CASSSGTGDRGYTF
DNA: TGTGCCAGCAGCTCCGGGACAGGGGATCGTGGCTACACCTTC

V: TRBV7-8
J: TRBJ2-5
size: .
length: 16
D: .
CDR3: CASRAVRPTRVETQYF
DNA: TGTGCCAGCCGGGCGGTGCGGCCCACGAGGGTAGAGACCCAGTACTTC

V: TRBV4-2
J: TRBJ2-3
size: few
length: 14
D: .
CDR3: CASSPGGFADTQYF
DNA: TGTGCCAGCAGCCCCGGTGGGTTTGCAGATACGCAGTATTTT

V: TRBV20-1
J: TRBJ1-4
size: .
length: 13
D: TRBD1
CDR3: CSANRGFDEKLFF
DNA: TGCAGTGCTAACAGGGGCTTTGATGAAAAACTGTTTTTT

V: TRBV7-2
J: TRBJ2-7
size: .
length: 15
D: .
CDR3: CASSFNRDNRGEQYF
DNA: TGTGCCAGCAGCTTTAACCGGGACAATCGTGGAGAGCAGTACTTC

V: TRBV29-1
J: TRBJ2-1
size: many
length: 14
D: TRBD2
CDR3: CSVGGLAGAYEQFF
DNA: TGCAGCGTGGGCGGACTAGCGGGGGCATATGAGCAGTTCTTC

V: TRBV12-3/TRBV12-4
J: TRBJ2-3
size: few
length: 18
D: TRBD2
CDR3: CASDLEEAGGPVTDTQYF
DNA: TGTGCCAGCGACCTTGAGGAAGCGGGGGGGCCTGTAACAGATACGCAGTATTTT

V: TRBV7-2
J: TRBJ2-1
size: few
length: 14
D: TRBD1
CDR3: CASSHTTGGNEQFF
DNA: TGTGCCAGCAGCCATACCACAGGGGGCAATGAGCAGTTCTTC

V: TRBV4-1
J: TRBJ2-7
size: .
length: 14
D: TRBD2
CDR3: CASSPTAGVWEQYF
DNA: TGCGCCAGCAGCCCGACAGCGGGAGTATGGGAGCAGTACTTC

V: TRBV15
J: TRBJ1-4
size: few
length: 17
D: .
CDR3: CATSKVFGLATNEKLFF
DNA: TGTGCCACCAGCAAAGTCTTCGGACTCGCAACTAATGAAAAACTGTTTTTT

V: TRBV28
J: TRBJ2-3
size: few
length: 16
D: .
CDR3: CASSLLNRYPPYGQYF
DNA: TGTGCCAGCAGTTTATTGAACAGGTATCCCCCCTACGGGCAGTATTTT

V: TRBV7-1
J: TRBJ2-7
size: .
length: 16
D: .
CDR3: CASSSSPRGINYEQYF
DNA: TGTGCCAGCAGCTCGAGCCCCCGGGGGATAAACTACGAGCAGTACTTC

V: TRBV4-1
J: TRBJ1-1
size: few
length: 16
D: .
CDR3: CASSQLTGGLNTEAFF
DNA: TGCGCCAGCAGCCAATTAACGGGGGGTCTGAACACTGAAGCTTTCTTT

V: TRBV4-3
J: TRBJ2-3
size: .
length: 19
D: .
CDR3: CASSQPPAVYSTSTDTQYF
DNA: TGCGCCAGCAGCCAACCTCCAGCAGTTTACAGCACTAGCACAGATACGCAGTATTTT

V: TRBV4-2
J: TRBJ1-2
size: .
length: 16
D: .
CDR3: CASSRAVSGDNYGYTF
DNA: TGTGCCAGCAGCCGAGCCGTCTCCGGGGATAACTATGGCTACACCTTC

V: TRBV5-8
J: TRBJ2-5
size: .
length: 15
D: TRBD2
CDR3: CASSLGTSSGETQYF
DNA: TGTGCCAGCAGCTTGGGGACTAGCTCGGGGGAGACCCAGTACTTC

V: TRBV28
J: TRBJ2-7
size: .
length: 13
D: .
CDR3: CASSPQGSHEQYF
DNA: TGTGCCAGCAGTCCCCAGGGATCCCACGAGCAGTACTTC

V: TRBV2
J: TRBJ1-1
size: .
length: 14
D: .
CDR3: CASSEAGRNTEAFF
DNA: TGTGCCAGCAGTGAGGCAGGGAGGAACACTGAAGCTTTCTTT

V: TRBV7-2
J: TRBJ2-7
size: .
length: 14
D: .
CDR3: CASSLVGGRSEQYF
DNA: TGTGCCAGCAGCTTAGTGGGGGGAAGGAGCGAGCAGTACTTC

V: TRBV20-1
J: TRBJ2-5
size: few
length: 14
D: TRBD2
CDR3: CSASSGGAEETQYF
DNA: TGCAGTGCCAGTAGCGGGGGGGCAGAAGAGACCCAGTACTTC

V: TRBV7-9
J: TRBJ1-2
size: .
length: 14
D: TRBD1
CDR3: CASSFQGQGDGYTF
DNA: TGTGCCAGCAGCTTCCAGGGACAGGGTGACGGCTACACCTTC

V: TRBV12-3/TRBV12-4
J: TRBJ2-3
size: .
length: 14
D: .
CDR3: CASSFTTGPDTQYF
DNA: TGTGCCAGCAGCTTCACTACGGGGCCAGATACGCAGTATTTT

V: TRBV4-3
J: TRBJ2-1
size: few
length: 17
D: TRBD2
CDR3: CASSQDRASGRMGEQFF
DNA: TGCGCCAGCAGCCAAGATAGGGCTAGCGGGAGGATGGGTGAGCAGTTCTTC

V: TRBV12-3/TRBV12-4
J: TRBJ2-5
size: .
length: 14
D: TRBD2
CDR3: CASTLGLGEETQYF
DNA: TGTGCCAGCACCTTGGGACTAGGGGAAGAGACCCAGTACTTC

V: TRBV28
J: TRBJ2-7
size: .
length: 15
D: TRBD1
CDR3: CASSEPGTGVLEQYF
DNA: TGTGCCAGCAGTGAACCCGGGACAGGTGTCCTCGAGCAGTACTTC

V: TRBV28
J: TRBJ2-1
size: few
length: 20
D: TRBD1
CDR3: CASSLPTRRQGPSSYNEQFF
DNA: TGTGCCAGCAGTTTACCCACCCGACGACAGGGCCCAAGCTCCTACAATGAGCAGTTCTTC

V: TRBV14
J: TRBJ2-7
size: few
length: 14
D: .
CDR3: CASALGGQVYEQYF
DNA: TGTGCCAGCGCCCTAGGAGGACAAGTCTACGAGCAGTACTTC

V: TRBV24-1
J: TRBJ2-1
size: .
length: 16
D: TRBD1
CDR3: CATSDFGQGSYNEQFF
DNA: TGTGCCACCAGTGATTTTGGACAGGGTTCCTACAATGAGCAGTTCTTC

V: TRBV28
J: TRBJ2-7
size: few
length: 15
D: .
CDR3: CASSKGRLSSYEQYF
DNA: TGTGCCAGCAGCAAGGGCCGGCTAAGCTCCTACGAGCAGTACTTC

V: TRBV12-3/TRBV12-4
J: TRBJ1-2
size: .
length: 11
D: .
CDR3: CASSLNSWYTF
DNA: TGTGCCAGCAGTTTAAACTCGTGGTACACCTTC

V: TRBV27
J: TRBJ2-7
size: .
length: 16
D: TRBD1
CDR3: CASSFFRGQGSYEQYF
DNA: TGTGCCAGCAGTTTTTTTCGTGGACAGGGGTCCTACGAGCAGTACTTC

V: TRBV7-2
J: TRBJ2-7
size: .
length: 14
D: TRBD2
CDR3: CASRSSAGGVEQYF
DNA: TGTGCCAGCAGGTCCTCAGCGGGAGGGGTCGAGCAGTACTTC

V: TRBV4-3
J: TRBJ2-7
size: few
length: 16
D: TRBD2
CDR3: CASSQDPLAGPYEQYF
DNA: TGCGCCAGCAGCCAAGATCCCCTAGCGGGCCCCTACGAGCAGTACTTC